These T cell receptor beta chains were read from a single sample in a study of PD-L1 blockade in urothelial cancer. Generated by immunoSEQ multiplex PCR, the TCRdb table keeps only in-frame clones and is missing some. The sample has more than 55,000 clones, more than 80% seen once. The material sequenced was PBMCs, taken around atezolizumab (anti-PD-L1) treatment. The origin of the receptors is a man in his 70s with urothelial cancer. CDR3s include the opening cysteine and the closing phenylalanine or tryptophan. Each record gives: D gene, J gene, V gene, clone size, CDR3 protein, CDR3 DNA. The D gene is left open where the match is weak. The size field is filled for only some rows; it gives once, few, many or a size class.

D gene: NA; J gene: TRBJ2-1; V gene: TRBV7-9; clone size: NA; CDR3 protein: CASSLFAGSSYNEQFF; CDR3 DNA: TGTGCCAGCAGCTTATTTGCCGGGAGCTCCTACAATGAGCAGTTCTTC
D gene: NA; J gene: TRBJ1-2; V gene: TRBV2; clone size: NA; CDR3 protein: CASSENRDNGYTF; CDR3 DNA: TGTGCCAGCAGTGAAAACAGGGATAATGGCTACACCTTC
D gene: NA; J gene: TRBJ1-5; V gene: TRBV6-6; clone size: NA; CDR3 protein: CASTQGQRNQPQHF; CDR3 DNA: TGTGCCAGCACCCAGGGACAACGGAATCAGCCCCAGCATTTT
D gene: TRBD2; J gene: TRBJ2-3; V gene: TRBV30; clone size: NA; CDR3 protein: CALGRLAGSYYTQYF; CDR3 DNA: TGTGCCTTGGGGCGCCTAGCGGGGAGTTATTATACGCAGTATTTT
D gene: TRBD1; J gene: TRBJ2-7; V gene: TRBV19; clone size: NA; CDR3 protein: CASSTAGTGDYEQYF; CDR3 DNA: TGTGCCAGTAGCACCGCCGGGACAGGGGACTACGAGCAGTACTTC
D gene: NA; J gene: TRBJ2-7; V gene: TRBV29-1; clone size: NA; CDR3 protein: CSVVRSGSVYEQYF; CDR3 DNA: TGCAGCGTTGTTCGGTCAGGCTCCGTCTACGAGCAGTACTTC
D gene: TRBD2; J gene: TRBJ2-7; V gene: TRBV9; clone size: NA; CDR3 protein: CASSTSGYSYEQYF; CDR3 DNA: TGTGCCAGCAGCACTAGCGGGTACTCCTACGAGCAGTACTTC
D gene: NA; J gene: TRBJ2-7; V gene: TRBV7-8; clone size: NA; CDR3 protein: CASSSLRQVADEQYF; CDR3 DNA: TGTGCCAGCAGCTCGCTAAGACAGGTGGCAGATGAGCAGTACTTC
D gene: TRBD2; J gene: TRBJ2-3; V gene: TRBV9; clone size: NA; CDR3 protein: CASSGEGRRTDTQYF; CDR3 DNA: TGTGCCAGCAGCGGGGAGGGACGGCGCACAGATACGCAGTATTTT
D gene: TRBD1; J gene: TRBJ2-1; V gene: TRBV19; clone size: once; CDR3 protein: CASSMDRGRREQFF; CDR3 DNA: TGTGCCAGTAGTATGGACAGGGGGCGGCGTGAGCAGTTCTTC
D gene: NA; J gene: TRBJ1-1; V gene: TRBV7-2; clone size: few; CDR3 protein: CASSLAPGGTNTEAFF; CDR3 DNA: TGTGCCAGCAGCTTAGCGCCCGGGGGGACGAACACTGAAGCTTTCTTT
D gene: TRBD1; J gene: TRBJ2-7; V gene: TRBV6-5; clone size: NA; CDR3 protein: CASSYASQGALYEQYF; CDR3 DNA: TGTGCCAGCAGTTACGCGTCGCAGGGGGCATTGTACGAGCAGTACTTC
D gene: TRBD2; J gene: TRBJ2-7; V gene: TRBV19; clone size: NA; CDR3 protein: CASSTVLAAIEQYF; CDR3 DNA: TGTGCCAGTAGTACCGTGCTAGCGGCTATAGAGCAGTACTTC
D gene: NA; J gene: TRBJ1-2; V gene: TRBV7-9; clone size: NA; CDR3 protein: CASSTMGLGYGYTF; CDR3 DNA: TGTGCCAGCAGCACGATGGGCTTGGGCTATGGCTACACCTTC
D gene: NA; J gene: TRBJ2-6; V gene: TRBV4-1; clone size: NA; CDR3 protein: CASSSTGMGANVLTF; CDR3 DNA: TGCGCCAGCAGTTCTACAGGGATGGGGGCCAACGTCCTGACTTTC
D gene: TRBD1; J gene: TRBJ1-3; V gene: TRBV10-2; clone size: NA; CDR3 protein: CASEGTAGNTIYF; CDR3 DNA: TGCGCCTCCGAAGGGACAGCCGGAAACACCATATATTTT
D gene: TRBD1; J gene: TRBJ1-1; V gene: TRBV6-5; clone size: NA; CDR3 protein: CASSSQQGSEAFF; CDR3 DNA: TGTGCCAGCAGTTCGCAACAGGGGTCTGAAGCTTTCTTT
D gene: TRBD2; J gene: TRBJ2-1; V gene: TRBV7-2; clone size: few; CDR3 protein: CASSLAAAGGYNEQFF; CDR3 DNA: TGTGCCAGCAGCTTAGCTGCGGCGGGGGGTTACAATGAGCAGTTCTTC
D gene: NA; J gene: TRBJ2-1; V gene: TRBV20-1; clone size: NA; CDR3 protein: CSASRGNEQFF; CDR3 DNA: TGCAGTGCTAGCCGCGGGAATGAGCAGTTCTTC
D gene: NA; J gene: TRBJ1-2; V gene: TRBV14; clone size: many; CDR3 protein: CASSPGASYGYTF; CDR3 DNA: TGTGCCAGCAGCCCAGGGGCTTCCTATGGCTACACCTTC
D gene: TRBD1; J gene: TRBJ2-7; V gene: TRBV5-4; clone size: once; CDR3 protein: CASSAGTGAYEQYF; CDR3 DNA: TGTGCCAGCAGCGCCGGGACAGGGGCCTACGAGCAGTACTTC
D gene: NA; J gene: TRBJ1-3; V gene: TRBV18; clone size: NA; CDR3 protein: CASSDAGISGNTIYF; CDR3 DNA: TGTGCCAGCTCGGACGCAGGGATCTCTGGAAACACCATATATTTT
D gene: TRBD2; J gene: TRBJ2-5; V gene: TRBV11-2; clone size: NA; CDR3 protein: CASSPLAGGVLKTQYF; CDR3 DNA: TGTGCCAGCAGCCCGCTAGCGGGAGGTGTATTGAAGACCCAGTACTTC
D gene: TRBD2; J gene: TRBJ2-3; V gene: TRBV7-3; clone size: few; CDR3 protein: CASSATSGEPDTQYF; CDR3 DNA: TGTGCCAGCAGCGCCACTAGCGGGGAGCCAGATACGCAGTATTTT
D gene: NA; J gene: TRBJ2-1; V gene: TRBV9; clone size: NA; CDR3 protein: CASSVVQGPYNEQFF; CDR3 DNA: TGTGCCAGCAGCGTAGTTCAGGGGCCCTACAATGAGCAGTTCTTC
D gene: NA; J gene: TRBJ2-1; V gene: TRBV12-5; clone size: NA; CDR3 protein: CASGLTPPTEQFF; CDR3 DNA: TGTGCTAGTGGTTTGACACCTCCAACGGAGCAGTTCTTC
D gene: NA; J gene: TRBJ1-1; V gene: TRBV25-1; clone size: few; CDR3 protein: CASRNQYNTEAFF; CDR3 DNA: TGTGCCAGCAGGAACCAGTATAACACTGAAGCTTTCTTT
D gene: TRBD1; J gene: TRBJ1-5; V gene: TRBV18; clone size: few; CDR3 protein: CASSPSGGDQPQHF; CDR3 DNA: TGTGCCAGCTCACCATCAGGGGGAGATCAGCCCCAGCATTTT
D gene: NA; J gene: TRBJ1-1; V gene: TRBV27; clone size: NA; CDR3 protein: CASSPLGGPIGAFF; CDR3 DNA: TGTGCCAGCTCCCCCCTCGGGGGGCCCATAGGGGCTTTCTTT
D gene: TRBD2; J gene: TRBJ2-2; V gene: TRBV11-2; clone size: NA; CDR3 protein: CASSLTGGGRAGELFF; CDR3 DNA: TGTGCCAGCAGCTTAACGGGGGGAGGAAGGGCCGGGGAGCTGTTTTTT
D gene: TRBD1; J gene: TRBJ1-2; V gene: TRBV5-1; clone size: NA; CDR3 protein: CASRDGTGNLGYTF; CDR3 DNA: TGCGCCAGCAGAGATGGGACAGGGAATCTTGGCTACACCTTC
D gene: TRBD1; J gene: TRBJ1-6; V gene: TRBV7-2; clone size: NA; CDR3 protein: CASSYRGGNSPLHF; CDR3 DNA: TGTGCCAGCAGCTACAGGGGTGGGAATTCACCCCTCCACTTT
D gene: NA; J gene: TRBJ2-2; V gene: TRBV9; clone size: few; CDR3 protein: CASSVVGQGVGELFF; CDR3 DNA: TGTGCCAGCAGCGTAGTAGGGCAGGGTGTCGGGGAGCTGTTTTTT
D gene: TRBD2; J gene: TRBJ2-3; V gene: TRBV30; clone size: NA; CDR3 protein: CAWLMPGLAPDTQYF; CDR3 DNA: TGTGCCTGGTTGATGCCGGGACTAGCTCCAGATACGCAGTATTTT
D gene: TRBD1; J gene: TRBJ1-6; V gene: TRBV7-9; clone size: NA; CDR3 protein: CASSTGTGSSPLHF; CDR3 DNA: TGTGCCAGCAGCACCGGGACAGGGAGTTCACCCCTCCACTTT
D gene: NA; J gene: TRBJ1-1; V gene: TRBV19; clone size: few; CDR3 protein: CASSPAGDKMNTEAFF; CDR3 DNA: TGTGCCAGTAGTCCGGCAGGTGACAAAATGAACACTGAAGCTTTCTTT
D gene: NA; J gene: TRBJ2-7; V gene: TRBV5-1; clone size: NA; CDR3 protein: CASSLTGWDEQYF; CDR3 DNA: TGCGCCAGCAGCCTTACAGGGTGGGACGAGCAGTACTTC
D gene: TRBD2; J gene: TRBJ2-2; V gene: TRBV2; clone size: NA; CDR3 protein: CASSEQAGTNTGELFF; CDR3 DNA: TGTGCCAGCAGTGAACAAGCGGGGACGAACACCGGGGAGCTGTTTTTT
D gene: TRBD2; J gene: TRBJ2-1; V gene: TRBV10-3; clone size: few; CDR3 protein: CASLAGGSNEQFF; CDR3 DNA: TGTGCCAGCCTAGCGGGGGGGTCCAATGAGCAGTTCTTC
D gene: TRBD1; J gene: TRBJ2-2; V gene: TRBV6-5; clone size: NA; CDR3 protein: CASSSTGGRDTGELFF; CDR3 DNA: TGTGCCAGCAGTTCCACAGGGGGTCGGGACACCGGGGAGCTGTTTTTT
D gene: NA; J gene: TRBJ1-1; V gene: TRBV6-1; clone size: NA; CDR3 protein: CASSEGLRAASEAFF; CDR3 DNA: TGTGCCAGCAGTGAAGGGTTGAGGGCCGCTAGTGAAGCTTTCTTT
D gene: NA; J gene: TRBJ2-3; V gene: TRBV7-6; clone size: NA; CDR3 protein: CASSNPRTARGDTQYF; CDR3 DNA: TGTGCCAGCAGCAACCCGCGGACAGCCCGAGGGGATACGCAGTATTTT
D gene: TRBD2; J gene: TRBJ2-1; V gene: TRBV2; clone size: once; CDR3 protein: CASGAPSGGSDEQFF; CDR3 DNA: TGTGCCAGCGGCGCCCCTAGCGGGGGCTCGGATGAGCAGTTCTTC
D gene: NA; J gene: TRBJ2-3; V gene: TRBV6-5; clone size: NA; CDR3 protein: CASSPLRQTKDTQYF; CDR3 DNA: TGTGCCAGCAGTCCGTTGAGACAGACAAAAGATACGCAGTATTTT
D gene: NA; J gene: TRBJ1-5; V gene: TRBV9; clone size: NA; CDR3 protein: CASSSRDTYSNQPQHF; CDR3 DNA: TGTGCCAGCAGCTCCAGGGATACGTATAGCAATCAGCCCCAGCATTTT
D gene: TRBD1; J gene: TRBJ1-1; V gene: TRBV11-3; clone size: NA; CDR3 protein: CASSRTGDEAFF; CDR3 DNA: TGTGCCAGCAGCCGGACAGGCGATGAAGCTTTCTTT
D gene: TRBD2; J gene: TRBJ2-1; V gene: TRBV30; clone size: NA; CDR3 protein: CAWSRGGSRNEQFF; CDR3 DNA: TGTGCCTGGAGCCGGGGCGGGAGTAGAAATGAGCAGTTCTTC
D gene: TRBD2; J gene: TRBJ2-7; V gene: TRBV5-4; clone size: NA; CDR3 protein: CASSEGGDEQYF; CDR3 DNA: TGTGCCAGCAGCGAGGGAGGGGACGAGCAGTACTTC
D gene: NA; J gene: TRBJ2-3; V gene: TRBV25-1; clone size: NA; CDR3 protein: CATIQRDTQYF; CDR3 DNA: TGTGCCACGATTCAGAGGGATACGCAGTATTTT
D gene: TRBD1; J gene: TRBJ1-5; V gene: TRBV7-3; clone size: NA; CDR3 protein: CASSLNRQGWQPQHF; CDR3 DNA: TGTGCCAGCAGCTTAAATCGACAGGGTTGGCAGCCCCAGCATTTT
D gene: NA; J gene: TRBJ2-1; V gene: TRBV2; clone size: NA; CDR3 protein: CASSEAGGRDEQFF; CDR3 DNA: TGTGCCAGCAGTGAAGCGGGGGGGCGGGATGAGCAGTTCTTC
D gene: TRBD2; J gene: TRBJ2-1; V gene: TRBV4-3; clone size: NA; CDR3 protein: CASSQDVTSGPNEQFF; CDR3 DNA: TGCGCCAGCAGCCAAGATGTGACTAGCGGGCCCAATGAGCAGTTCTTC
D gene: TRBD2; J gene: TRBJ2-7; V gene: TRBV5-4; clone size: few; CDR3 protein: CASSFRGEDEQYF; CDR3 DNA: TGTGCCAGCAGCTTTCGGGGGGAGGACGAGCAGTACTTC